This TCR beta chain was identified during a study of regulatory T cells in long-lasting Graves disease. Germline CDR1 is MDHEN and CDR2 is SYDVKM. Losses at the gene ends were 3 bases for V and 0 bases for J; bases not matched to a gene: 10. The CDR3 contains 17 residues. In building TCR beta libraries, iRepertoire HTBI primers were used together with Arm-PCR of CDR3 regions. TCRdb reprocessed the multiplex PCR reads via MiXCR and lists one record per CDR3 protein. The sample includes some 450,000 distinct CDR3 sequences, about a quarter seen only once; the top ten take roughly 26%. This clonotype was seen repeatedly, ten times or more. Time point here: persistent/refractory GD, antithyroid drugs over 5 years with positive TRAb. PBMCs provided the RNA from which the TCR library was made.

The receptor comes from a female donor with Graves disease. Sequencing used peripheral blood mononuclear cells (PBMCs), obtained when the disease was refractory, from a patient treated with antithyroid drugs. The rearrangement joins TRBV28 to TRBJ1-2; 7 bases match TRBD1. This CDR3 reads CASSLPGTAVSNYGYTF. The CDR3 DNA follows: TGTGCCAGCAGTTTGCCCGGGACAGCCGTTTCTAACTATGGCTACACCTTC.